This T cell receptor beta chain was captured by sequencing in a study of identical twins. Regarding the study as a whole: Invariant T cells like MAIT and iNKT could partly confound the zero-insertion analyses. Sharing of beta out-of-frame sequences by twins showed a weaker excess. A cross-sectional statistical analysis, not follow-up of the same donors, supported the conclusions. Models predicted less out-of-frame TCR alpha sharing in monozygotic twins than was found.

Germline loops: CDR1 SGHTA, CDR2 FQGTGA. This CDR3 spans 16 amino acids. J was trimmed by 3 bases and V by 3 bases; bases with no gene match: 7. Each CDR3 protein is one row after TCRdb ran MiXCR on the 5' RACE reads. The sample lists roughly 470,000 distinct CDR3 sequences; approximately 14% were seen once. This clonotype turned up a few times. What it binds is not known. These sequences were also reported in another study, on yellow fever vaccine responses in identical twins.

This sequence was found in a woman aged 18-29 years in good health. Sequenced sample: CD4+ T cells sorted from blood. V usage is TRBV7-3 and J usage is TRBJ2-3; the match to TRBD2 covers 9 bases. The CDR3 reads CASSFEAGGMTDTQYF. The CDR3 DNA sequence: TGTGCCAGCAGCTTCGAAGCGGGGGGTATGACAGATACGCAGTATTTT.